The present TCR beta chain was sequenced within a study of T-cell memory formation after mild COVID-19. Study-wide findings and caveats: There were some responding clones in pre-infection memory, which suggested that cross-reactive memory had joined.

TCR alpha and TCR beta cDNA libraries carrying sample barcodes and UMIs were produced by 5'RACE using constant-segment primers. TCRdb processed the 5' RACE reads anew with MiXCR; each CDR3 protein has one entry. The sample shows 160,000 or so distinct CDR3 sequences, roughly 28% of them seen only once. Concerning this clonotype itself: Its antigen is unidentified.

The CDR3 spans 13 residues. V lost 8 bases, J lost 5 bases, and 13 bases lay in between. Germline assignment: CDR1 SNHLY and CDR2 FYNNEI. The sequencing sample was made of PBMCs or a T cell subset sorted from them (not recorded which). This TCR was sampled from an adult woman who had mild COVID-19 (a few samples of this study predate the infection). Cell type and time point are not known. This rearrangement joins TRBV2 to TRBJ2-1, with D possibly TRBD2 on 5 matching bases. CDR3 loop: CASGSSENNEQFF. CDR3 in DNA: TGTGCCAGCGGGAGTAGCGAGAACAATGAGCAGTTCTTC.